These 18 T cell receptor beta chains were all obtained from the same sample, sequenced in a study of cytomegalovirus exposure and HLA in healthy donors. The study ran its PCR with 60 Vbeta and 13 Jbeta primers. Data came from immunoSEQ multiplex PCR; TCRdb stores just in-frame clones and leaves some out. Among 100,000 to 150,000 clones listed, approximately 74% were seen once. Sequenced input: PBMCs. The receptors stem from a male donor in good health and CMV-seronegative.

This clone was picked up a small number of times. One end of the junction fails to match germline, which may point to a read error. The gene calls are TRBV7-9 and TRBJ1-2; possibly TRBD1 for D (6 bases). The CDR3 totals 18 residues. Looked up from germline, CDR1 is SEHNR and CDR2 is FQNEAQ (reference sequence). CDR3 in DNA: TGTTCCAGCAGCTTTTGGATCGGACAGACCGAGACTAACTATGGCTACACCTTC. Its translation: CSSSFWIGQTETNYGYTF.

The chain combines TRBV15 with TRBJ2-7; 10 bases match TRBD1. J gave up 4 bases and V 1 base, and 7 bases lay outside the gene matches. The length of the CDR3 is 16 residues. Germline CDR1 is LNHNV and CDR2 is YYDKDF (reference sequence). CDR3 sequence: CATSRATGTGAYEQYF. In DNA form, the CDR3 reads TGTGCCACCAGCAGAGCAACCGGGACAGGGGCGTACGAGCAGTACTTC.

The chain is built from TRBV7-9 and TRBJ1-1, with D perhaps TRBD1 (5 bases). V dropped 5 bases and J dropped 4 bases, with 17 bases sitting between them. The germline CDR1 and CDR2 sequences are SEHNR and FQNEAQ (reference sequence). The CDR3 is 15 amino acids. DNA of the CDR3: TGTGCCAGCAGCCAACCTCAGGGATTTGGCACTGAAGCTTTCTTT. Translated: CASSQPQGFGTEAFF.

The rearrangement joins TRBV7-9 to TRBJ1-1; no clear D. Trimming stripped 7 bases from V and 6 bases from J, with 9 bases between. The CDR3 covers 11 residues. The V gene's germline CDR1 is SEHNR and CDR2 FQNEAQ (reference sequence). CDR3 bases: TGTGCCAGCACCCTCACATCTGAAGCTTTCTTT. Encoded protein: CASTLTSEAFF.

The genes are TRBV5-1 and TRBJ1-4, with D hard to call. This CDR3 is 18 amino acids long. Germline CDR1 is SGHRS and CDR2 is YFSETQ. Trimming took off 0 bases at V and 0 bases at J, with 15 bases between the two ends. The CDR3 bases are TGCGCCAGCAGCTTGGGGAGCATCCCGGTTGCAACTAATGAAAAACTGTTTTTT. This sequence encodes CASSLGSIPVATNEKLFF.

The chain carries TRBV11-2 and TRBJ1-1; D is ambiguous. Germline CDR1 SGHAT, CDR2 FQNNGV. The V end lost 1 base, the J end lost 1 base, and 7 bases lay between the germline ends. This CDR3 has 14 residues. The CDR3 DNA reads as TGTGCCAGCAGCTTAGGACATCCGAACACTGAAGCTTTCTTT. Translation gives CASSLGHPNTEAFF. The whole variable domain, remainder taken from reference TRBV11-2 and TRBJ1-1, is EAGVAQSPRYKIIEKRQSVAFWCNPISGHATLYWYQQILGQGPKLLIQFQNNGVVDDSQLPKDRFSAERLKGVDSTLKIQPAKLEDSAVYLCASSLGHPNTEAFFGQGTRLTVV.

The chain couples TRBV19 to TRBJ1-4, with 11 positions matching TRBD1. V was clipped by 4 bases and J by 1 base; unmatched bases: 11. The length of the CDR3 is 19 residues. Germline assignment: CDR1 LNHDA and CDR2 SQIVND (reference sequence). The CDR3 DNA reads as TGTGCCAGTAGTAGACGTACAGAGGACAGGGGGCTAACTAATGAAAAACTGTTTTTT. Protein: CASSRRTEDRGLTNEKLFF. Using reference TRBV19 and TRBJ1-4 for the parts outside the CDR3, the full variable domain is DGGITQSPKYLFRKEGQNVTLSCEQNLNHDAMYWYRQDPGQGLRLIYYSQIVNDFQKGDIAEGYSVSREKKESFPLTVTSAQKNPTAFYLCASSRRTEDRGLTNEKLFFGSGTQLSVL.

The chain employs TRBV9 and TRBJ1-5, with a tentative D call TRBD1 (5 bases). Deletions cut 4 bases from V and 5 bases from J, with 16 bases between. The CDR3 spans 15 residues. The germline V gene encodes CDR1 SGDLS and CDR2 YYNGEE. The CDR3 loop reads CASSSREGPDQPQHF. The CDR3 DNA sequence: TGTGCCAGCAGCTCCAGGGAGGGACCGGATCAGCCCCAGCATTTT.

V is TRBV2 and J is TRBJ1-2; TRBD1 aligns across 7 bases. Germline loops: CDR1 SNHLY, CDR2 FYNNEI. CDR3 length: 13 amino acids. The V segment lost 8 bases and the J segment 3 bases; nucleotides outside the gene matches: 6. The CDR3 reads CASVLGTDYGYTF. For the CDR3, the DNA is TGTGCCAGCGTTCTCGGGACAGACTATGGCTACACCTTC.

Only a few counts were recorded for this clone. The chain employs TRBV28 and TRBJ2-7; TRBD1 might be the D (6 bases). The CDR3 is made up of 14 amino acids. CDR1 is MDHEN, CDR2 SYDVKM, per germline. V was pared by 6 bases and J by 3 bases, with 15 bases between. DNA for the CDR3: TGTGCCAGCAGGGTTTCGGACAGCCACTACGAGCAGTACTTC. Protein product: CASRVSDSHYEQYF.

This chain joins TRBV9 and TRBJ2-3; TRBD2 agrees at 8 bases. V trimming: 3 bases; J trimming: 1 base; junction bases outside the gene matches: 4. The CDR3 totals 15 residues. Germline V gives CDR1 SGDLS, CDR2 YYNGEE. In nucleotides, the CDR3 is TGTGCCAGCAGCGGATCAGCGGGAGGCACAGATACGCAGTATTTT. Encoded protein: CASSGSAGGTDTQYF.

A few counts support this clone. The chain joins TRBV5-1 to TRBJ2-2, with 12 bases lining up with TRBD2. CDR1 is SGHRS, CDR2 YFSETQ, per germline. Losses at the gene ends were 0 bases for V and 5 bases for J; bases not matched to a gene: 8. This CDR3 has 18 amino acids. The CDR3 region has the DNA TGCGCCAGCAGCTTGGGGCTAGCGGGAGGGCCCGTTACCGGGGAGCTGTTTTTT. Protein sequence: CASSLGLAGGPVTGELFF.

This sequence joins TRBV2 and TRBJ1-5; 9 bases are shared with TRBD1. Germline V gene sequence: CDR1 SNHLY, CDR2 FYNNEI. This CDR3 comprises 16 residues. V was pared by 7 bases and J by 3 bases, with 10 bases of the junction left unmatched. The CDR3 nucleotides read TGTGCCAGCAACCAACAGGGGGCGGCGATCAATCAGCCCCAGCATTTT. Residues: CASNQQGAAINQPQHF. The full variable domain, with the rest looked up from reference TRBV2 and TRBJ1-5, is EPEVTQTPSHQVTQMGQEVILRCVPISNHLYFYWYRQILGQKVEFLVSFYNNEISEKSEIFDDQFSVERPDGSNFTLKIRSTKLEDSAMYFCASNQQGAAINQPQHFGDGTRLSIL.

The gene calls are TRBV5-1 and TRBJ2-1; TRBD2 matches at 13 bases. CDR1 and CDR2 from the germline V gene are SGHRS and YFSETQ. The CDR3 sequence is 18 residues long. The junction had 9 bases not matched to a gene; V was cut back by 3 bases and J by 3 bases. CDR3 loop: CASSSTSGGLSFYNEQFF. CDR3 nucleotides: TGCGCCAGCAGCTCGACTAGCGGGGGGTTAAGTTTCTACAATGAGCAGTTCTTC.

The table lists this clone with a few counts. This chain connects TRBV28 to TRBJ2-5; tentatively, D is TRBD1 (6 bases). TRBJ2-7 matches the DNA end more closely, so the J call is doubtful. The CDR3 is 14 residues long. Germline CDR1 MDHEN, CDR2 SYDVKM. The CDR3 DNA is TGTGCCAGCAGTTGGGGGCAGTCCTCCTACGAGCAGTACTTC. The encoded protein is CASSWGQSSYEQYF.

The chain joins TRBV25-1 to TRBJ2-2, with TRBD2 as a possible D gene (6 bases). The CDR3 consists of 14 residues. Trimming removed 9 bases at V and 1 base at J, with 12 bases between. The germline CDR1 and CDR2 sequences are MGHDK and SYGVNS. CDR3 sequence (DNA): TGTGCCAGTGGGGGGACTTTGAACACCGGGGAGCTGTTTTTT. Translated: CASGGTLNTGELFF. The full variable domain, its missing parts supplied by reference TRBV25-1 and TRBJ2-2, is EADIYQTPRYLVIGTGKKITLECSQTMGHDKMYWYQQDPGMELHLIHYSYGVNSTEKGDLSSESTVSRIRTEHFPLTLESARPSHTSQYLCASGGTLNTGELFFGEGSRLTVL.

The rearrangement links TRBV30 to TRBJ2-3, with D tentatively TRBD1 (6 bases). Trimming cost V 5 bases and J 0 bases, with 12 bases left between them. The germline gives CDR1 GTSNPN, CDR2 SVGIG (reference sequence). This CDR3 contains 14 residues. CDR3 loop: CAWAPGQSTDTQYF. The CDR3 region has the DNA TGTGCCTGGGCCCCGGGACAAAGCACAGATACGCAGTATTTT.

Of note for this clone: Other DNA sequences from this sample encode an identical CDR3 as well. The genes are TRBV4-3 and TRBJ1-2; D not resolved. Germline V gene sequence: CDR1 LGHNA, CDR2 YSLEER. Trimming took off 1 base at V and 0 bases at J, with 6 bases between the two ends. The CDR3 totals 14 residues. CDR3 region: CASSQVGANYGYTF. The CDR3 nucleotides are TGCGCCAGCAGCCAAGTAGGAGCTAACTATGGCTACACCTTC.